This TCR beta chain comes out of a study of OX40 agonist ivuxolimab in advanced cancers. Data came from immunoSEQ multiplex PCR; TCRdb stores just in-frame clones and leaves some out. The top ten hold roughly 2.3% of the sample, which has 77,000 or so clones, approximately 85% seen once. This CDR3 is built from 16 residues. V was trimmed by 2 bases and J by 2 bases, leaving 13 bases between them. In germline, CDR1 is SGHAT, CDR2 FQNNGV. The sequencing used CD4+ or CD8+ T cells sorted from blood, collected in a trial of the OX40 agonist ivuxolimab. The chain is built from TRBV11-2 and TRBJ2-1; D is perhaps TRBD1 (6 bases). The TCR originated in an adult with an advanced solid tumor such as melanoma, head and neck, liver or kidney cancer. CDR3 region: CASSLPGQKTYNEQFF. The DNA for the CDR3 is TGTGCCAGCAGCTTACCCGGACAGAAAACCTACAATGAGCAGTTCTTC.